This TCR beta chain is drawn from a study of regulatory T cells in long-lasting Graves disease. Documented time point: newly diagnosed GD, antithyroid drugs for less than 3 months. Preparation of the TCR library used RNA extracted from PBMCs. Many counts were recorded for this clonotype. Its antigen is as yet unknown. Germline V gives CDR1 SNHLY, CDR2 FYNNEI. V was shortened by 3 bases and J by 5 bases, with 8 bases between the two germline ends. This CDR3 region has 12 residues. CDR3 regions were amplified by Arm-PCR using iRepertoire HTBI primers to build TCR beta libraries. TCRdb re-derived calls from the multiplex PCR reads in MiXCR, one entry per CDR3 protein. The table has fewer than 650,000 distinct CDR3 sequences, roughly 15% seen once. Study outcomes and limitations: Favored usage of TRBV28, TRBJ1-2 and TRBJ2-5 was recorded in persistent disease.

Separately, the same data were catalogued under a study of T cells in Graves' hyperthyroidism and ophthalmopathy. This second report adds: The HTBI primer set served for first-round RT-PCR of the TCR CDR3.

Source: peripheral blood mononuclear cells (PBMCs), taken at new diagnosis, from a patient treated with antithyroid drugs. The source of this sequence is a young woman with Graves disease. The V and J genes are TRBV2 and TRBJ2-7; D possibly corresponds to TRBD2 (6 bases). The CDR3: CASSDRRDEQYF. The CDR3 bases are TGTGCCAGCAGTGATAGGAGGGACGAGCAGTACTTC.